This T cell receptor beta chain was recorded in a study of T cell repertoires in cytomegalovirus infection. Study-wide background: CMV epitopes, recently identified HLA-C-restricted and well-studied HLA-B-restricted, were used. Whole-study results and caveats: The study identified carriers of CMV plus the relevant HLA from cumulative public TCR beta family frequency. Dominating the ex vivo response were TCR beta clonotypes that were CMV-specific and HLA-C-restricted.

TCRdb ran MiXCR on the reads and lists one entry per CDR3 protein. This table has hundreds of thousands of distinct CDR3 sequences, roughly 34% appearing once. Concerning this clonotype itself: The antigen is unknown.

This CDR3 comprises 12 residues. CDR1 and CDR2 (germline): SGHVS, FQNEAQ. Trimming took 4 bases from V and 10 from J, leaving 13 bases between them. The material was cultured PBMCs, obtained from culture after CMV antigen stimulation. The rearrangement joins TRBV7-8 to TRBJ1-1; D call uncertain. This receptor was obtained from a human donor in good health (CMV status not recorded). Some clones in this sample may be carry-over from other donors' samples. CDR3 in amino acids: CASSYGLSSAFF. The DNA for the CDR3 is TGTGCCAGCAGCTACGGCTTGTCTTCAGCTTTCTTT.